This entry lists 2 T cell receptor beta chains sequenced from one sample in a study of T cell clones after liver transplantation. TCRdb keeps only in-frame clones here, not all; method: immunoSEQ multiplex PCR. The sample shows tens of thousands of clones, 60% to 75% of them seen only once. The sample here was CD4+ T cells from blood, taken at the 22-month timepoint. The receptors were sampled from a human patient who received a liver transplant. Some T cells may arise from the graft donor.

The chain joins TRBV2 to TRBJ2-6; D remains ambiguous. Trimming removed 1 base from V and 0 bases from J, with 1 base in between. The CDR3 is 14 amino acids. The V gene's germline CDR1 is SNHLY and CDR2 FYNNEI. The CDR3 nucleotides are TGTGCCAGCAGTGAAGTCTCTGGGGCCAACGTCCTGACTTTC. Encoded protein: CASSEVSGANVLTF.

The chain employs TRBV28 and TRBJ2-7; D possibly corresponds to TRBD1 (5 bases). The germline gives CDR1 MDHEN, CDR2 SYDVKM. The CDR3 spans 13 residues. The germline V and J ends were trimmed by 2 bases and 2 bases, with 7 bases remaining between them. CDR3: CASSLGATYEQYF. The CDR3 DNA reads TGTGCCAGCAGTTTAGGGGCAACCTACGAGCAGTACTTC.